These 26 T cell receptor beta chains were all obtained from the same sample, sequenced in a study of radiation and T cells in renal cell carcinoma. Time point described: blood 2 weeks post-SBRT. Treatment reported: 15 Gy SBRT to primary tumor, nephrectomy 4 weeks later. Generated by immunoSEQ multiplex PCR, the TCRdb table keeps only in-frame clones and is missing some. This table holds some 70,000 clones, more than 75% found once. Material: blood, obtained from a patient whose treatment included radiotherapy and nephrectomy. The receptors come from a man aged 60 to 75 with renal cell carcinoma.

The chain carries TRBV15 and TRBJ2-5; D call uncertain. Trimming cost V 0 bases and J 5 bases, with 7 bases left between them. Germline CDR1 and CDR2: LNHNV and YYDKDF (reference sequence). This CDR3 contains 13 residues. The CDR3 spells CATSRDLEETQYF. The CDR3 DNA sequence: TGTGCCACCAGCAGAGATTTGGAGGAGACCCAGTACTTC.

The chain combines TRBV19 with TRBJ2-1, with 8 bases aligning to TRBD2. The CDR3 spans 19 residues. Germline assignment: CDR1 LNHDA and CDR2 SQIVND (reference sequence). Trimming cost V 1 base and J 1 base; bases outside gene matches: 12. Here the CDR3 DNA reads TGTGCCAGTAGTATAGCCGGGCTAGCGGGCGTAGGGTCCTACAATGAGCAGTTCTTC. Its translation: CASSIAGLAGVGSYNEQFF.

The sample holds one count of this clone. The chain recombines TRBV6-1 with TRBJ2-7; 7 bases map to TRBD2. The trim removed 4 bases at V and 1 base at J, leaving 16 bases unmatched. Germline CDR1 is MNHNS and CDR2 is SASEGT. This CDR3 is 18 amino acids long. Here the CDR3 reads CASSVRFRDYLTSYEQYF. CDR3 coding DNA: TGTGCCAGCAGTGTGCGTTTCCGGGACTATCTGACATCCTACGAGCAGTACTTC.

The rearrangement joins TRBV11-3 to TRBJ2-7; 9 nucleotides line up with TRBD2. CDR1 is SGHNT and CDR2 is YENEEA in the germline V gene. Unmatched junction bases numbered 7, after V lost 5 bases and J lost 2 bases. The CDR3 covers 15 residues. This CDR3 is CASSPSGTGTYEQYF. DNA for the CDR3: TGTGCCAGCAGCCCTAGCGGGACGGGTACCTACGAGCAGTACTTC. Complete variable domain (other parts from reference TRBV11-3 and TRBJ2-7): EAGVVQSPRYKIIEKKQPVAFWCNPISGHNTLYWYLQNLGQGPELLIRYENEEAVDDSQLPKDRFSAERLKGVDSTLKIQPAELGDSAVYLCASSPSGTGTYEQYFGPGTRLTVT.

This rearrangement joins TRBV7-9 to TRBJ2-5; D remains unclear. V was pared by 3 bases and J by 0 bases, with 11 bases between. This CDR3 is built from 15 residues. Looked up from germline, CDR1 is SEHNR and CDR2 is FQNEAQ (reference sequence). CDR3 sequence (DNA): TGTGCCAGCAGCTTCAATGGGTTATACCAAGAGACCCAGTACTTC. The encoded protein is CASSFNGLYQETQYF.

This chain's CDR3 is CASGLGTGTDTQYF. DNA of the CDR3: TGTGCTAGTGGTTTGGGGACAGGCACAGATACGCAGTATTTT. V gene TRBV12-5 combines with J gene TRBJ2-3, with D perhaps matching TRBD1 (6 bases). This CDR3 has 14 residues. V was clipped by 1 base and J by 1 base, with 6 bases between them. Looked up from germline, CDR1 is LGHNT and CDR2 is FRNRAP.

This clone appeared a few times. J is TRBJ2-1 and V is TRBV29-1; 7 bases agree with TRBD2. The CDR3 is 15 amino acids. Losses at the gene ends were 4 bases for V and 0 bases for J; bases not matched to a gene: 6. In germline, CDR1 is SQVTM, CDR2 ANQGSEA. The chain's CDR3 is CSVVGGLVSYNEQFF. CDR3 nucleotides: TGCAGCGTTGTCGGAGGACTAGTCTCCTACAATGAGCAGTTCTTC.

This clone was seen a handful of times. The junction departs from the called germline gene at one end, perhaps through a read error. The CDR3 DNA follows: TGTGCCAGCACTGGTCTCGGCGGGAGCATAGATACGCAGTATTTT. As protein: CASTGLGGSIDTQYF. This chain joins TRBV27 and TRBJ2-3; 7 bases map to TRBD2. Germline V gene data show CDR1 as MNHEY and CDR2 as SMNVEV (reference sequence). This CDR3 spans 15 amino acids.

This chain uses TRBV28 with TRBJ2-7; 9 bases line up with TRBD1. V shed 10 bases and J 6 bases; nucleotides not matched to a gene: 13. This CDR3 has 14 amino acids. CDR1 and CDR2 from the germline V gene are MDHEN and SYDVKM. As DNA, the CDR3 is TGTGCCACCGTCCTCACGGGGACAGGGTCCGAGCAGTACTTC. It is translated as CATVLTGTGSEQYF.

This clone was observed a single time. This chain links TRBV5-6 with TRBJ1-1; no clear D. Germline values: CDR1 SGHDT, CDR2 YYEEEE. The CDR3 extends over 16 amino acids. V lost 2 bases and J lost 1, with 15 bases in between. CDR3 sequence reads: CASSFLRQPENTEAFF. The CDR3 DNA reads TGTGCCAGCAGCTTCCTCCGGCAGCCGGAGAACACTGAAGCTTTCTTT.

The chain recombines TRBV6-5 with TRBJ2-1, with 10 nucleotides matching TRBD1. The V and J ends lost 2 bases and 6 bases, in that order; junction bases with no gene match: 1. Germline V gives CDR1 MNHEY, CDR2 SVGAGI. The CDR3 runs to 14 residues. CDR3 residues: CASSYRTGGNEQFF. DNA for the CDR3: TGTGCCAGCAGTTACCGGACAGGGGGCAATGAGCAGTTCTTC.

This clone counts as medium-sized. The chain couples TRBV19 to TRBJ1-3, with D possibly TRBD1 on 5 matching bases. V was shortened by 5 bases and J by 3 bases, with 11 bases between the two germline ends. CDR1 and CDR2 from the germline V gene are LNHDA and SQIVND (reference sequence). This CDR3 comprises 14 residues. The CDR3 DNA reads TGTGCCAGTAGTGGGGCAGGGCGTGGAAACACCATATATTTT. This translates into CASSGAGRGNTIYF.

This clone was counted only a few times. The chain links TRBV7-2 to TRBJ2-1; D uncertain. Germline lookup yields CDR1 SGHTA and CDR2 FQGNSA. This CDR3 region has 13 residues. Trimming removed 6 bases from V and 0 bases from J, with 6 bases in between. The CDR3 DNA follows: TGTGCCAGCAGGCGGAGCTCCTACAATGAGCAGTTCTTC. It yields the protein CASRRSSYNEQFF. Combining the CDR3 with reference TRBV7-2 and TRBJ2-1 gives the whole variable domain GAGVSQSPSNKVTEKGKDVELRCDPISGHTALYWYRQSLGQGLEFLIYFQGNSAPDKSGLPSDRFSAERTGGSVSTLTIQRTQQEDSAVYLCASRRSSYNEQFFGPGTRLTVL.

This clone was detected only a few times. The chain recombines TRBV9 with TRBJ2-3, with D perhaps TRBD2 (5 bases). The CDR3 extends over 15 amino acids. The germline V gene encodes CDR1 SGDLS and CDR2 YYNGEE. Trimming took off 0 bases at V and 4 bases at J, with 12 bases between the two ends. In DNA, the CDR3 is TGTGCCAGCAGCGTAGGCGACTATCGTGCAGATACGCAGTATTTT. Translating it yields CASSVGDYRADTQYF.

J is TRBJ2-7 and V is TRBV7-9; D is perhaps TRBD1 (6 bases). CDR1 SEHNR and CDR2 FQNEAQ come from the germline V gene (reference sequence). V was shortened by 5 bases and J by 0 bases, with 11 bases between the two germline ends. There are 14 residues in the CDR3. CDR3 sequence: CASSPRDTSYEQYF. CDR3 bases: TGTGCCAGCAGCCCCCGGGACACCTCCTACGAGCAGTACTTC. Supplemented by reference TRBV7-9 and TRBJ2-7, the full variable domain reads DTGVSQNPRHKITKRGQNVTFRCDPISEHNRLYWYRQTLGQGPEFLTYFQNEAQLEKSRLLSDRFSAERPKGSFSTLEIQRTEQGDSAMYLCASSPRDTSYEQYFGPGTRLTVT.

The rearrangement uses TRBV7-2 and TRBJ2-2, with 11 bases matching TRBD2. The CDR3 has 16 residues. Trimming cost V 3 bases and J 3 bases; bases outside gene matches: 3. The germline CDR1 and CDR2 sequences are SGHTA and FQGNSA. CDR3 bases: TGTGCCAGCAGCTTCCTAGCGGGAGGTTACACCGGGGAGCTGTTTTTT. Translated, it gives CASSFLAGGYTGELFF. The variable domain in full, with the rest retrieved from reference TRBV7-2 and TRBJ2-2, is GAGVSQSPSNKVTEKGKDVELRCDPISGHTALYWYRQSLGQGLEFLIYFQGNSAPDKSGLPSDRFSAERTGGSVSTLTIQRTQQEDSAVYLCASSFLAGGYTGELFFGEGSRLTVL.

The chain carries TRBV15 and TRBJ2-7; no reliable D call. This CDR3 has 13 amino acids. Per germline, CDR1 LNHNV and CDR2 YYDKDF (reference sequence). The V end was cut by 3 bases, the J end by 5 bases, with 11 bases between. The CDR3 loop is CATSRDSFDEQYF. CDR3 DNA sequence: TGTGCCACCAGCAGGGATTCCTTCGACGAGCAGTACTTC.

This clone is categorized as medium-sized. The same CDR3 also results from other DNA sequences found in this sample. V gene TRBV27 combines with J gene TRBJ2-1; perhaps TRBD1 as D (6 bases). The germline V and J ends were trimmed by 3 bases and 3 bases, with 9 bases remaining between them. In germline, CDR1 is MNHEY, CDR2 SMNVEV (reference sequence). The CDR3 runs to 14 residues. The CDR3 region is CASSLGAGYNEQFF. DNA for the CDR3: TGTGCCAGCAGTTTGGGGGCCGGCTACAATGAGCAGTTCTTC.

The J gene is TRBJ2-1, the V gene TRBV5-1, with no clear D. V was shortened by 0 bases and J by 9 bases, with 13 bases between the two germline ends. The CDR3 is 14 amino acids. CDR1 is SGHRS, CDR2 YFSETQ, per germline. CDR3 in amino acids: CASSLANLATEQFF. CDR3 DNA: TGCGCCAGCAGCTTGGCAAACCTGGCGACTGAGCAGTTCTTC.

V gene TRBV28 combines with J gene TRBJ1-3; 9 bases are shared with TRBD1. V lost 7 bases to trimming and J lost 7 bases; unmatched junction nucleotides: 5. Germline assignment: CDR1 MDHEN and CDR2 SYDVKM. The CDR3 length is 13 residues. CDR3 region: CASKSGQGNTIYF. CDR3 nucleotides: TGTGCCAGCAAATCCGGACAGGGGAACACCATATATTTT.

The J gene is TRBJ2-5, the V gene TRBV27, with D perhaps matching TRBD1 or TRBD2 (6 bases each). This CDR3 comprises 14 residues. With 8 bases removed from V and 5 bases from J, the gap between germline ends came to 18 bases. Germline CDR1 MNHEY, CDR2 SMNVEV (reference sequence). The CDR3 reads CASRLMGAGETQYF. The CDR3 DNA is TGTGCCAGCCGGCTAATGGGGGCGGGGGAGACCCAGTACTTC.

V and J are TRBV11-2 and TRBJ2-1, with TRBD2 matching 13 bases. V dropped 1 base and J dropped 9; count of bases not matched to a gene: 6. The CDR3 contains 16 residues. CDR1 is SGHAT and CDR2 is FQNNGV in the germline V gene. The chain's CDR3 is CASSLGTSGSLREQFF. The CDR3 DNA sequence: TGTGCCAGCAGCTTAGGGACTAGCGGGAGTCTACGTGAGCAGTTCTTC.

CDR3 DNA: TGTGCCAGTAGCCCGGGGCAGAATAACTATGGCTACACCTTC. Its translation: CASSPGQNNYGYTF. The rearrangement joins TRBV19 to TRBJ1-2; tentatively, D is TRBD1 (5 bases). V shed 6 bases and J shed 1 base, with 12 bases lying between them. This CDR3 comprises 14 residues. CDR1 and CDR2 (germline): LNHDA, SQIVND (reference sequence).

This clone showed up just a few times. This sequence joins TRBV28 and TRBJ1-1; D is uncertain. The V gene lost 5 bases and the J gene lost 0 bases, with 10 bases spanning the gap. Germline V gives CDR1 MDHEN, CDR2 SYDVKM. The CDR3 runs to 14 residues. The CDR3 DNA sequence: TGTGCCAGCAGTGCTGGATTATTGAACACTGAAGCTTTCTTT. Residues: CASSAGLLNTEAFF.

V gene TRBV19 combines with J gene TRBJ2-7, with TRBD1 matching 7 bases. The CDR3 has 14 amino acids. The J segment lost 1 base and the V segment lost 9 bases, leaving 9 bases of the junction unmatched. In germline, CDR1 is LNHDA, CDR2 SQIVND (reference sequence). The CDR3 reads CASAAGGASYEQYF. The CDR3 DNA reads TGTGCCAGCGCCGCAGGGGGTGCATCCTACGAGCAGTACTTC.

V and J are TRBV28 and TRBJ1-4; 8 bases map to TRBD1. The CDR3 is 15 residues long. The J segment lost 6 bases and the V segment lost 1 base, leaving 4 bases of the junction unmatched. CDR1 is MDHEN, CDR2 SYDVKM, per germline. CDR3 amino acids: CASSLSGQAYEKLFF. The CDR3 coding sequence is TGTGCCAGCAGTTTATCGGGACAGGCATATGAAAAACTGTTTTTT.